Listed here are 6 T cell receptor beta chains from one sample, sequenced in a study of radiotherapy plus CTLA-4 blockade in lung cancer. Using immunoSEQ multiplex PCR, the repertoire was profiled, and TCRdb retains in-frame clones only, with some absent. The sample consists of 70,000 to 95,000 clones, around 81% of them appearing once. Sequences were derived from peripheral blood, sampled from a patient treated with radiotherapy plus ipilimumab. These receptors were collected from a human donor with non-small cell lung cancer that progressed on radiotherapy plus ipilimumab.

The chain carries TRBV19 and TRBJ2-6; D call uncertain. The length of the CDR3 is 14 residues. Germline V gene lookup returns CDR1 LNHDA and CDR2 SQIVND (reference sequence). Deletions cut 3 bases from V and 1 base from J, with 4 bases between. In DNA form, the CDR3 reads TGTGCCAGTAGTATGGTTTCTGGGGCCAACGTCCTGACTTTC. This codes for CASSMVSGANVLTF.

This clone was picked up one time. This rearrangement joins TRBV12-5 to TRBJ2-1, with a tentative D call TRBD2 (6 bases). V was pared by 11 bases and J by 0 bases, with 14 bases between. The CDR3 is made up of 14 amino acids. Germline V gene sequence: CDR1 LGHNT, CDR2 FRNRAP. The CDR3: CASKRETSYNEQFF. The CDR3 nucleotides read TGTGCTTCCAAACGGGAGACCTCCTACAATGAGCAGTTCTTC.

The CDR3 spells CASSLAGGPIHEQFF. CDR3 nucleotide sequence: TGTGCCAGCAGCTTGGCGGGAGGGCCTATCCATGAGCAGTTCTTC. The V call is TRBV7-9, the J call TRBJ2-1; TRBD2 agrees at 9 bases. V was clipped by 3 bases and J by 8 bases; unmatched bases: 8. This CDR3 region has 15 residues. Germline loops: CDR1 SEHNR, CDR2 FQNEAQ (reference sequence).

On this clone itself: The junction shows a germline mismatch at one end, possibly a read error. The chain carries TRBV7-2 and TRBJ2-7, with a weak D call TRBD1 (5 bases). CDR3 length: 15 amino acids. The germline gives CDR1 SGHTA, CDR2 FQGNSA. The CDR3 sequence is CASSLVVGASYEQYF. The CDR3 DNA reads as TGTGCCAGCAGTTTAGTTGTTGGGGCCTCATACGAGCAGTACTTC.

The rearrangement links TRBV7-2 to TRBJ2-5, with a tentative D call TRBD1 (6 bases). CDR1 and CDR2 from the germline V gene are SGHTA and FQGNSA. V lost 5 bases to trimming and J lost 5 bases, with 12 bases between them. The CDR3 has 13 residues. The CDR3 here is CASSTQGSETQYF. DNA for the CDR3: TGTGCCAGCAGCACTCAGGGGTCGGAGACCCAGTACTTC.

The chain couples TRBV28 to TRBJ1-6; D remains unclear. The V end lost 3 bases, the J end lost 8 bases, and 11 bases lay between the germline ends. Germline V lookup: CDR1 MDHEN, CDR2 SYDVKM. There are 14 residues in the CDR3. Here the CDR3 reads CASSFGVDYSPLHF. DNA of the CDR3: TGTGCCAGCAGTTTCGGGGTCGATTATTCACCCCTCCACTTT.